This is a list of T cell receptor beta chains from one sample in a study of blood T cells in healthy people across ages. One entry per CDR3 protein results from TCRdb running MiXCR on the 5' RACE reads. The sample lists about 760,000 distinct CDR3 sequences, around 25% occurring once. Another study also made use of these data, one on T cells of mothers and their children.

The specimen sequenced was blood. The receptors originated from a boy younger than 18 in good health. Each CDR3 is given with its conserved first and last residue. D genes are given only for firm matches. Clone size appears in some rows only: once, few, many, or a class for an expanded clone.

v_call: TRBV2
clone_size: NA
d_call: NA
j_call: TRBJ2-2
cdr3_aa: CASTQGGAGELFF
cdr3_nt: TGTGCCAGCACCCAGGGGGGTGCCGGGGAGCTGTTTTTT

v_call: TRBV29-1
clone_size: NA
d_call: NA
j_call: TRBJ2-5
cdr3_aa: CSVEEPSRETQYF
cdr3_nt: TGCAGCGTTGAAGAGCCCTCGAGGGAGACCCAGTACTTC

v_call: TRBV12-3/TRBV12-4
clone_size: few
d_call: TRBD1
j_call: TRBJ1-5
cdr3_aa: CASSQTGLNQPQHF
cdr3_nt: TGTGCCAGCAGCCAGACAGGGCTCAATCAGCCCCAGCATTTT

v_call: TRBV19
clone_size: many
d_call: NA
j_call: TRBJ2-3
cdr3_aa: CASSIADTQYF
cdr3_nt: TGTGCCAGTAGTATAGCCGATACGCAGTATTTT

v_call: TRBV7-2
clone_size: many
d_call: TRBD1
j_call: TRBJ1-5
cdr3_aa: CASSLGQGSNQPQHF
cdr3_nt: TGTGCCAGCAGCTTAGGACAGGGGAGCAATCAGCCCCAGCATTTT

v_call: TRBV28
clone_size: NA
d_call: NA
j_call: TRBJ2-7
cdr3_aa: CASSNWLGDRPYEQYF
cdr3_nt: TGTGCCAGCAGTAATTGGTTGGGAGACCGTCCCTACGAGCAGTACTTC

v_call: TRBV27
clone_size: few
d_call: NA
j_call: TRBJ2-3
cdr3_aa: CASSLPGLSTDTQYF
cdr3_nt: TGTGCCAGCAGTTTACCGGGACTCAGCACAGATACGCAGTATTTT

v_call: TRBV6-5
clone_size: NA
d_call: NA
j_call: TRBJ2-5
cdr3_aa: CASSYNAKEQYF
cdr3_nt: TGTGCCAGCAGTTACAATGCGAAAGAGCAGTACTTC

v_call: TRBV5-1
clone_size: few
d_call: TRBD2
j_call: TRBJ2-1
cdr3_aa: CASSLPLTSGGKDEQFF
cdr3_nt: TGCGCCAGCAGCCTCCCCCTGACTAGCGGGGGGAAGGATGAGCAGTTCTTC

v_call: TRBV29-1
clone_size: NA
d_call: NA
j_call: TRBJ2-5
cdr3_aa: CSVENFETQYF
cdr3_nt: TGCAGCGTTGAGAATTTCGAGACCCAGTACTTC

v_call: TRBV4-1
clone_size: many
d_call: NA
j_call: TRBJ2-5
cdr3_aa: CASSQTEGETQYF
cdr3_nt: TGCGCCAGCAGCCAAACGGAGGGAGAGACCCAGTACTTC

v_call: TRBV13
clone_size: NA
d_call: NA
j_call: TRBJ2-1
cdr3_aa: CASSLPENEQFF
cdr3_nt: TGTGCCAGCAGCCTACCTGAGAATGAGCAGTTCTTC

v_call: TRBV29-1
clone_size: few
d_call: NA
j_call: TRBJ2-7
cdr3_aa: CSVDSPRGPDEQYF
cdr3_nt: TGCAGCGTTGATTCCCCCCGGGGGCCCGACGAGCAGTACTTC

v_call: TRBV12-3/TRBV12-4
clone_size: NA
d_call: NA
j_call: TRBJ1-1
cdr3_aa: CASSDPRGRVTEAFF
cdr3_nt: TGCGCCAGCAGTGATCCCAGGGGTCGAGTGACTGAAGCTTTCTTT

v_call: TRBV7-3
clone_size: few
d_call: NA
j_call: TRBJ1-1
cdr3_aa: CASSPFGNTEAFF
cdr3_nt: TGTGCCAGCAGCCCCTTTGGGAACACTGAAGCTTTCTTT

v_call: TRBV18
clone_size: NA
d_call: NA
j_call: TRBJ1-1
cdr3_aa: CASSPRVAEAFF
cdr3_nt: TGTGCCAGCTCACCGCGGGTAGCTGAAGCTTTCTTT

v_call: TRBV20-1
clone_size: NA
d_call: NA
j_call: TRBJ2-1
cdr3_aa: CSARILSSYNEQFF
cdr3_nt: TGCAGTGCTAGGATCCTGAGCTCCTACAATGAGCAGTTCTTC

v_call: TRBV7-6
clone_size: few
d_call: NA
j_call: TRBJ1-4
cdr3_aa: CASSLNQPGLGGEKLFF
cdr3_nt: TGTGCCAGCAGCTTAAATCAGCCAGGACTAGGAGGGGAAAAACTGTTTTTT

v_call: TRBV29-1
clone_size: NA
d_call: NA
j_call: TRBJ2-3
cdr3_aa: CSVSGSSTDTQYF
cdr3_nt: TGCAGCGTTTCCGGTAGTAGCACAGATACGCAGTATTTT

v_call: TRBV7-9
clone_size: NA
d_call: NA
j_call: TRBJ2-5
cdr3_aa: CASSLIPVLLQETQYF
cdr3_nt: TGTGCCAGCAGCTTAATCCCTGTGCTGTTACAGGAGACCCAGTACTTC

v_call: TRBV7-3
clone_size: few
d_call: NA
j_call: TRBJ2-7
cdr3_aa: CASSFYGGGSYEQYF
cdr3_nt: TGTGCCAGCAGCTTTTACGGGGGAGGCTCCTACGAGCAGTACTTC

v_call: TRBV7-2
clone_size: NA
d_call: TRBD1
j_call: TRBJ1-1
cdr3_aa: CASSQPDRGQTEAFF
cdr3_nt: TGTGCCAGCAGCCAGCCGGACAGGGGGCAAACTGAAGCTTTCTTT

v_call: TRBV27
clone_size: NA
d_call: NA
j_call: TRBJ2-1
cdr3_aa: CASSLLSDNEQFF
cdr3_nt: TGTGCCAGCAGTTTACTGTCGGACAATGAGCAGTTCTTC